The rows below give T cell receptor beta chains drawn from one sample of a study of early T cells in non-severe SARS-CoV-2 infection. TCRdb reprocessed the 5' RACE reads via MiXCR and lists one record per CDR3 protein. The sample yields about 40,000 distinct CDR3 sequences, 4.7% seen once. The sequencing sample was made of whole blood. The receptor source for this set is an adult who was a healthcare worker with PCR-confirmed SARS-CoV-2 infection or an uninfected control (not recorded which). CDR3s leave out the opening cysteine and the closing phenylalanine or tryptophan. Clone size is shown for a subset of rows, as once, few, many or a class of expanded clone.

clone_size v_call cdr3_aa
. TRBV19 ASSRLGTYEQY
many TRBV25-1 ASSHPTKFTDTQY
many TRBV20-1 SAPDSLTRYEQY
many TRBV5-1 ASSPDLGAANEQF
many TRBV4-1 ASSLGTHSYNEQF
many TRBV4-1 ASSQAESNNEQF
many TRBV7-6 AILAGGPSYNEQF
many TRBV29-1 SGTSGGTDTQY
medium-sized TRBV7-2 ASSLGGRGRPSPLH
few TRBV29-1 SVERRVANYGYT
many TRBV7-9 ASSPWAGGTNTEAF
many TRBV12-3/TRBV12-4 ASSLYSFNGYT
many TRBV2 ASSGTAYEQY
. TRBV29-1 SVQGTNYGYT
many TRBV21-1 ASSKLGTVYGYT
. TRBV11-2 ASGKGYNEQF